These 23 T cell receptor beta chains were all obtained from the same sample, sequenced in a study of cytomegalovirus exposure and HLA in healthy donors. Measured with immunoSEQ multiplex PCR; TCRdb has only the in-frame clones, and not every one. The repertoire holds around 300,000 clones, with about 85% as singletons. The sequenced sample was PBMCs. These receptors were taken from a woman aged 25 to 39 in good health and CMV-seropositive.

V is TRBV30 and J is TRBJ1-4, with D possibly matching TRBD1 (5 bases). The V and J ends lost 0 bases and 0 bases respectively, with 17 bases between them. This CDR3 contains 18 residues. Germline V gene sequence: CDR1 GTSNPN, CDR2 SVGIG (reference sequence). The CDR3 DNA reads as TGTGCCTGGAGTGTGTGGCAGGGAAGGAGGGCAACTAATGAAAAACTGTTTTTT. Translated: CAWSVWQGRRATNEKLFF.

V and J are TRBV28 and TRBJ2-7, with TRBD1 matching 9 bases. CDR1 and CDR2 (germline): MDHEN, SYDVKM. V was clipped by 5 bases and J by 5 bases; unmatched bases: 13. This CDR3 has 16 residues. In DNA, the CDR3 is TGTGCCAGCAGTCGTGGGACAGGGTCGGTCTCGGACGAGCAGTACTTC. Protein product: CASSRGTGSVSDEQYF.

Turning to this clone: Different DNA sequences within this sample yield the same CDR3. J is TRBJ1-1 and V is TRBV11-2; D unclear. CDR3 length equals 13 residues. CDR1 SGHAT and CDR2 FQNNGV come from the germline V gene. With 1 base removed from V and 4 bases from J, the gap between germline ends came to 7 bases. The DNA of the CDR3 is TGTGCCAGCAGCTTAGTTCGGGGCACTGAAGCTTTCTTT. Amino acid sequence: CASSLVRGTEAFF.

V is TRBV27 and J is TRBJ2-7, with D possibly TRBD2 on 6 matching bases. The CDR3 sequence is 14 residues long. CDR1 and CDR2 (germline): MNHEY, SMNVEV (reference sequence). V was clipped by 3 bases and J by 4 bases, with 13 bases between them. This CDR3 reads CASSFRGAEYEQYF. Here the CDR3 DNA reads TGTGCCAGCAGTTTTCGCGGGGCGGAGTACGAGCAGTACTTC.

The count of this clone is one. The J gene is TRBJ1-4, the V gene TRBV27; D is perhaps TRBD1 (5 bases). Germline CDR1 and CDR2: MNHEY and SMNVEV (reference sequence). The CDR3 is made up of 16 amino acids. For the CDR3, the DNA is TGTGCTAGCCGAGGGACGGACTATACAACTAATGAAAAACTGTTTTTT. It codes for CASRGTDYTTNEKLFF. The variable domain in full, completed from reference TRBV27 and TRBJ1-4, reads EAQVTQNPRYLITVTGKKLTVTCSQNMNHEYMSWYRQDPGLGLRQIYYSMNVEVTDKGDVPEGYKVSRKEKRNFPLILESPSPNQTSLYFCASRGTDYTTNEKLFFGSGTQLSVL.

The chain recombines TRBV5-1 with TRBJ2-1, with 12 bases that match TRBD2. The CDR3 is 16 amino acids. The ends lost 0 bases at V and 8 bases at J; junction bases unmatched: 6. Germline CDR1 is SGHRS and CDR2 is YFSETQ. CDR3 nucleotide sequence: TGCGCCAGCAGCTTGGCCCTAGGACTAGCGGGATATGAGCAGTTCTTC. Its translation is CASSLALGLAGYEQFF. Variable domain in full (rest from reference TRBV5-1 and TRBJ2-1): KAGVTQTPRYLIKTRGQQVTLSCSPISGHRSVSWYQQTPGQGLQFLFEYFSETQRNKGNFPGRFSGRQFSNSRSEMNVSTLELGDSALYLCASSLALGLAGYEQFFGPGTRLTVL.

V and J are TRBV4-3 and TRBJ2-7, with 10 bases identical to TRBD2. Trimming cost V 6 bases and J 3 bases; bases outside gene matches: 20. The CDR3 consists of 19 residues. Germline assignment: CDR1 LGHNA and CDR2 YSLEER. The CDR3 DNA follows: TGCGCCAGCAGTCGTTTCCTGGGACTAGCGCCCCAGATCCTCTACGAGCAGTACTTC. Residues: CASSRFLGLAPQILYEQYF.

This chain connects TRBV7-9 to TRBJ1-5; D remains ambiguous. The germline V and J ends were trimmed by 5 bases and 5 bases, with 10 bases remaining between them. The CDR3 consists of 13 residues. Germline V gene sequence: CDR1 SEHNR, CDR2 FQNEAQ (reference sequence). The CDR3 reads CASSREVDQPQHF. The CDR3 DNA reads TGTGCCAGCAGCCGCGAGGTGGATCAGCCCCAGCATTTT.

This chain connects TRBV7-6 to TRBJ2-2; 13 nucleotides match TRBD2. This CDR3 is 17 amino acids long. V dropped 3 bases and J dropped 5; count of bases not matched to a gene: 6. Germline V CDR1 and CDR2: SGHVS, FNYEAQ. The CDR3 bases are TGTGCCAGCAGCTTGGGACTAGCGGGATATGGTACCGGGGAGCTGTTTTTT. It codes for CASSLGLAGYGTGELFF.

This rearrangement joins TRBV2 to TRBJ2-3; tentatively, D is TRBD2 (5 bases). In germline, CDR1 is SNHLY, CDR2 FYNNEI. CDR3 length: 12 amino acids. V lost 6 bases to trimming and J lost 12 bases, with 16 bases between them. Here the CDR3 reads CASRERTPEQYF. The CDR3 DNA reads as TGTGCCAGCAGAGAAAGGACTCCTGAACAGTATTTT.

This chain links TRBV18 with TRBJ1-1; weak D call: TRBD1 (5 bases). The germline CDR1 and CDR2 sequences are KGHSH and LQKENI. CDR3 length: 14 amino acids. V was cut by 4 bases and J by 7 bases, with 16 bases left in between. The CDR3 reads CASSRSRATDEAFF. CDR3 coding DNA: TGTGCCAGCTCACGATCCAGGGCAACAGATGAAGCTTTCTTT. Full variable domain (remainder filled in from reference TRBV18 and TRBJ1-1): NAGVMQNPRHLVRRRGQEARLRCSPMKGHSHVYWYRQLPEEGLKFMVYLQKENIIDESGMPKERFSAEFPKEGPSILRIQQVVRGDSAAYFCASSRSRATDEAFFGQGTRLTVV.

This clone was seen a handful of times. This sequence joins TRBV5-6 and TRBJ2-7; D not certain. Germline V CDR1 and CDR2: SGHDT, YYEEEE. The length of the CDR3 is 11 residues. The germline V and J ends were trimmed by 4 bases and 3 bases, with 5 bases remaining between them. The CDR3 sequence: CASSHIYEQYF. DNA of the CDR3: TGTGCCAGCAGCCATATCTACGAGCAGTACTTC.

This rearrangement joins TRBV4-3 to TRBJ1-6, with 7 bases matching TRBD1. J was trimmed by 7 bases and V by 4 bases; bases with no gene match: 10. In germline, CDR1 is LGHNA, CDR2 YSLEER. CDR3 length: 16 amino acids. The chain's CDR3 is CASSLRQGQRNSPLHF. CDR3 DNA: TGCGCCAGCAGCCTACGACAGGGACAACGAAATTCACCCCTCCACTTT.

The chain has TRBV7-6 and TRBJ2-7; tentatively, D is TRBD1 (5 bases). Germline V gives CDR1 SGHVS, CDR2 FNYEAQ. CDR3 size: 14 residues. The V gene lost 3 bases and the J gene lost 0 bases, with 9 bases spanning the gap. CDR3 nucleotide sequence: TGTGCCAGCAGCTTTCGGACAACCTCCTACGAGCAGTACTTC. The encoded protein is CASSFRTTSYEQYF.

As DNA, the CDR3 is TGTGCCTGGAGTGTCGGACTAAACCGGGGTTCACCCCTCCACTTT. This sequence encodes CAWSVGLNRGSPLHF. The V gene is TRBV30, the J gene TRBJ1-6; D unclear. Trimming left V 0 bases short and J 9 bases short, with 15 bases between. The CDR3 contains 15 residues. Per the germline V gene, CDR1 is GTSNPN and CDR2 is SVGIG (reference sequence).

The rearrangement links TRBV5-1 to TRBJ2-7, with 8 bases fitting TRBD1. Per germline, CDR1 SGHRS and CDR2 YFSETQ. V lost 4 bases to trimming and J lost 2 bases; unmatched junction nucleotides: 5. The CDR3 has 14 amino acids. The CDR3 DNA reads as TGCGCCAGCAGCAAAACAGGGGGAACCTACGAGCAGTACTTC. This translates into CASSKTGGTYEQYF.

V is TRBV27 and J is TRBJ2-7; no firm D call. CDR3 size: 15 residues. Trimming pared 5 bases from V and 3 bases from J, leaving 17 bases between. Germline CDR1 and CDR2: MNHEY and SMNVEV (reference sequence). CDR3 nucleotide sequence: TGTGCCAGCAGTGCCCGAAGCCCCGACCGCTACGAGCAGTACTTC. Amino acids: CASSARSPDRYEQYF.

The chain has TRBV27 and TRBJ1-1; D not certain. The CDR3 length is 14 residues. Trimming removed 3 bases from V and 4 bases from J, with 12 bases in between. CDR1 is MNHEY, CDR2 SMNVEV, per germline (reference sequence). The chain's CDR3 is CASSFLKFGTEAFF. The CDR3 DNA follows: TGTGCCAGCAGTTTCCTGAAGTTCGGCACTGAAGCTTTCTTT.

The CDR3 coding sequence is TGTGCCTGGAGACTTCCTCGGGACTTCCCCAATTCACCCCTCCACTTT. Translation gives CAWRLPRDFPNSPLHF. The chain uses TRBV30 and TRBJ1-6; D perhaps matches TRBD1 (5 bases). This CDR3 has 16 amino acids. In germline, CDR1 is GTSNPN, CDR2 SVGIG (reference sequence). V lost 3 bases, J lost 7 bases, and 19 bases lay in between.

This chain connects TRBV5-1 to TRBJ2-7, with D uncertain. The germline CDR1 and CDR2 sequences are SGHRS and YFSETQ. Trimming removed 4 bases at V and 5 bases at J, with 16 bases between. The CDR3 length is 14 residues. This CDR3 is CASSPGQPPHEQYF. In DNA, the CDR3 is TGCGCCAGCAGCCCCGGCCAACCTCCACACGAGCAGTACTTC.

The chain carries TRBV28 and TRBJ1-6; 9 positions agree with TRBD1. The ends lost 4 bases at V and 7 bases at J; junction bases unmatched: 5. This CDR3 comprises 15 residues. Germline V gene sequence: CDR1 MDHEN, CDR2 SYDVKM. The CDR3 DNA reads TGTGCCAGCAGTTCCTTTGGGACAGGGAATTCACCCCTCCACTTT. Translation gives CASSSFGTGNSPLHF.

The CDR3 is CASSGQAKRVDGYTF. The CDR3 DNA is TGTGCCAGCAGCGGACAGGCGAAGCGGGTGGATGGCTACACCTTC. This chain joins TRBV28 and TRBJ1-2; 7 nucleotides match TRBD1. V was pared by 6 bases and J by 6 bases, with 13 bases of the junction left unmatched. Germline CDR1 MDHEN, CDR2 SYDVKM. The CDR3 runs 15 residues.

This clone is a singleton in its sample. The chain recombines TRBV5-4 with TRBJ2-2; no firm D call. V was cut by 2 bases and J by 7 bases, with 6 bases left in between. Germline V gene lookup returns CDR1 SGHNT and CDR2 YYREEE (reference sequence). The CDR3 length is 12 residues. CDR3 residues: CASSLDNGELFF. In nucleotides, the CDR3 is TGTGCCAGCAGCTTAGACAACGGGGAGCTGTTTTTT.